This TCR beta chain was recovered during a study of T cell responses to AZD1222 COVID-19 vaccine. A note on this clone: The antigen is undetermined.

General observations from the study: No repertoire was sampled before or during the peak T cell response, only after it. Increased Spike-specific TCR breadth and depth were observed after two AZD1222 doses. The reported proportion of spike-specific TCRs targeting unmutated variant regions was nearly half. White British ancestry dominated among donors, who included more females, and clonal diversity was possibly underestimated.

Method: immunoSEQ multiplex PCR; TCRdb's copy keeps in-frame clones and lacks some. The data hold more than 70,000 clones, with 90% observed a single time. The sequence was collected from an adult who received the AZD1222 COVID-19 vaccine. The sequencing used peripheral blood, collected 28 days after the second AZD1222 dose.

Here the CDR3 reads CASSRGQGAREAFF. Written as DNA, the CDR3 is TGTGCCAGCAGCCGGGGACAGGGGGCGCGGGAAGCTTTCTTT. The gene calls are TRBV4-2 and TRBJ1-1, with 12 bases identical to TRBD1. The CDR3 length is 14 residues. Germline values: CDR1 LGHNA, CDR2 YNFKEQ. Trimming took 4 bases from V and 8 from J; bases not matched to a gene: 5.